The next 20 T cell receptor beta chains were all read from a single sample in a study of cytomegalovirus exposure and HLA in healthy donors. The table came from immunoSEQ multiplex PCR; TCRdb's copy has only in-frame clones and leaves some out. The sample contains some 310,000 clones, 88% of which appear only once. The sequencing input was PBMCs. Receptors originate from a man younger than 40 in good health and CMV-seronegative.

The rearrangement joins TRBV7-9 to TRBJ1-1; D is uncertain. Germline V gives CDR1 SEHNR, CDR2 FQNEAQ (reference sequence). The CDR3 has 14 residues. Trimming took off 5 bases at V and 8 bases at J, with 18 bases between the two ends. The chain's CDR3 is CASSHTGGTEEAFF. The CDR3 region has the DNA TGTGCCAGCAGCCACACCGGCGGTACGGAGGAAGCTTTCTTT. The whole variable domain, remainder taken from reference TRBV7-9 and TRBJ1-1, is DTGVSQNPRHKITKRGQNVTFRCDPISEHNRLYWYRQTLGQGPEFLTYFQNEAQLEKSRLLSDRFSAERPKGSFSTLEIQRTEQGDSAMYLCASSHTGGTEEAFFGQGTRLTVV.

The V and J genes are TRBV7-2 and TRBJ1-6; D is possibly TRBD1 (5 bases). From germline, CDR1 is SGHTA and CDR2 FQGNSA. Trimming cost V 5 bases and J 6 bases, with 8 bases left between them. There are 13 residues in the CDR3. CDR3 sequence reads: CASSGATNSPLHF. The CDR3 DNA reads as TGTGCCAGCAGCGGGGCTACTAATTCACCCCTCCACTTT.

The V call is TRBV10-1, the J call TRBJ1-1; 7 nucleotides align to TRBD1. Germline-derived CDR1 and CDR2 are WNHNN and SYGVQD (reference sequence). The junction had 8 bases not matched to a gene; V was cut back by 5 bases and J by 11 bases. The CDR3 has 12 amino acids. This CDR3 is CASSKSGQRAFF. The CDR3, as DNA: TGCGCCAGCAGTAAATCGGGACAGCGGGCTTTCTTT.

The chain links TRBV4-1 to TRBJ1-6; 7 bases line up with TRBD1. After removal of 1 base from V and 7 bases from J, the junction contained 7 bases not matched to a gene. This CDR3 has 16 amino acids. Looked up from germline, CDR1 is MGHRA and CDR2 is YSYEKL. The CDR3, as DNA: TGCGCCAGCAGCCAAGTAGCCGGGACAGAAAATTCACCCCTCCACTTT. It yields the protein CASSQVAGTENSPLHF.

The chain couples TRBV7-2 to TRBJ1-2; D is ambiguous. The CDR3 contains 16 residues. The germline CDR1 and CDR2 sequences are SGHTA and FQGNSA. V was trimmed by 0 bases and J by 2 bases, leaving 13 bases between them. As DNA, the CDR3 is TGTGCCAGCAGCTTAGCGCCGCTTCAGAGGAACTATGGCTACACCTTC. Translated, it gives CASSLAPLQRNYGYTF.

This clone appeared a single time. The V call is TRBV6-1, the J call TRBJ1-1; D perhaps matches TRBD1 (5 bases). V was cut by 8 bases and J by 5 bases, with 15 bases left in between. Germline-derived CDR1 and CDR2 are MNHNS and SASEGT. This CDR3 is built from 13 residues. The chain's CDR3 is CASRGLFLTEAFF. CDR3 bases: TGTGCCAGCCGGGGACTGTTTTTGACTGAAGCTTTCTTT.

In DNA form, the CDR3 reads TGTGCCAGCAGCCAAGAACTAGGACGAGAGACCCAGTACTTC. Protein product: CASSQELGRETQYF. This chain uses TRBV14 with TRBJ2-5; D perhaps matches TRBD2 (5 bases). Trimming stripped 0 bases from V and 4 bases from J, with 9 bases between. This CDR3 region has 14 residues. Germline assignment: CDR1 SGHDN and CDR2 FVKESK.

This chain links TRBV19 with TRBJ2-7; 12 nucleotides line up with TRBD2. The CDR3 length is 16 residues. Germline V CDR1 and CDR2: LNHDA, SQIVND (reference sequence). Trimming at V came to 2 bases and at J to 4 bases, leaving 6 bases not matched to a gene. CDR3 nucleotides: TGTGCCAGTAGTATAAAGCTAGCGGGGGGGCAATACGAGCAGTACTTC. The encoded protein is CASSIKLAGGQYEQYF.

The genes are TRBV9 and TRBJ2-2, with 7 bases that match TRBD1. The CDR3 length is 15 residues. CDR1 SGDLS and CDR2 YYNGEE come from the germline V gene. J gave up 7 bases and V 0 bases, and 6 bases lay outside the gene matches. The CDR3, as DNA: TGTGCCAGCAGCGTAGTCACAGGGGCTGGCGGGGAGCTGTTTTTT. This codes for CASSVVTGAGGELFF. The complete variable domain, with remaining parts taken from reference TRBV9 and TRBJ2-2, reads DSGVTQTPKHLITATGQRVTLRCSPRSGDLSVYWYQQSLDQGLQFLIQYYNGEERAKGNILERFSAQQFPDLHSELNLSSLELGDSALYFCASSVVTGAGGELFFGEGSRLTVL.

V is TRBV27 and J is TRBJ1-2; D is perhaps TRBD1 (5 bases). The CDR3 contains 15 residues. Between the trimmed V and J ends, which lost 8 bases and 4 bases, there was a span of 20 bases. The germline CDR1 and CDR2 sequences are MNHEY and SMNVEV (reference sequence). CDR3: CASRKQDSLVYGYTF. The DNA of the CDR3 is TGTGCCAGCCGAAAACAAGACAGCCTCGTCTATGGCTACACCTTC.

The CDR3: CASSLVGGARTDTQYF. The CDR3 region has the DNA TGCGCCAGCAGCTTAGTGGGGGGGGCTCGGACAGATACGCAGTATTTT. The chain is built from TRBV5-1 and TRBJ2-3; D perhaps matches TRBD2 (7 bases). V gave up 2 bases and J gave up 3 bases, with 16 bases separating them. This CDR3 has 16 residues. The germline V gene has CDR1 SGHRS and CDR2 YFSETQ. Full variable domain (rest looked up from reference TRBV5-1 and TRBJ2-3): KAGVTQTPRYLIKTRGQQVTLSCSPISGHRSVSWYQQTPGQGLQFLFEYFSETQRNKGNFPGRFSGRQFSNSRSEMNVSTLELGDSALYLCASSLVGGARTDTQYFGPGTRLTVL.

The rearrangement links TRBV5-1 to TRBJ2-3; 7 positions match TRBD2. This CDR3 is built from 15 residues. The J segment lost 2 bases and the V segment lost 2 bases, leaving 5 bases of the junction unmatched. Germline CDR1 SGHRS, CDR2 YFSETQ. CDR3 sequence: CASSFNGGYTDTQYF. The CDR3 DNA follows: TGCGCCAGCAGCTTTAACGGGGGGTACACAGATACGCAGTATTTT.

CDR3 coding DNA: TGCAGCGTTTCTCCTGACAGAAACACCGGGGAGCTGTTTTTT. Its translation: CSVSPDRNTGELFF. The V gene is TRBV29-1, the J gene TRBJ2-2; D perhaps matches TRBD1 (5 bases). Germline assignment: CDR1 SQVTM and CDR2 ANQGSEA. The CDR3 extends over 14 amino acids. V lost 5 bases, J lost 2 bases, and 12 bases lay in between.

The chain carries TRBV7-7 and TRBJ2-2; TRBD2 aligns across 8 bases. The CDR3 covers 15 residues. Trimming at V came to 1 base and at J to 4 bases, leaving 2 bases not matched to a gene. The germline gives CDR1 SSHAT, CDR2 FNYEAQ (reference sequence). The chain's CDR3 is CASSLGTSSTGELFF. The CDR3 DNA reads TGTGCCAGCAGCTTAGGGACTAGCAGCACCGGGGAGCTGTTTTTT.

The chain couples TRBV6-5 to TRBJ1-2, with 10 bases lining up with TRBD1. The ends lost 5 bases at V and 4 bases at J; junction bases unmatched: 4. Germline V lookup: CDR1 MNHEY, CDR2 SVGAGI. The CDR3 totals 14 residues. The CDR3 reads CASSLDRGLYGYTF. The CDR3 nucleotides read TGTGCCAGCAGTCTTGACAGGGGGCTCTATGGCTACACCTTC.

The V and J genes are TRBV6-5 and TRBJ1-2; 8 positions agree with TRBD1. The CDR3 loop spans 15 amino acids. The germline V gene encodes CDR1 MNHEY and CDR2 SVGAGI. V lost 6 bases and J lost 0; bases outside the gene matches: 6. CDR3 loop: CASSPDRETNYGYTF. The CDR3 coding sequence is TGTGCCAGCAGCCCGGACAGGGAAACTAACTATGGCTACACCTTC.

This chain uses TRBV11-2 with TRBJ2-7, with D unresolved. The germline V gene has CDR1 SGHAT and CDR2 FQNNGV. V lost 5 bases, J lost 6 bases, and 11 bases lay in between. There are 12 residues in the CDR3. The CDR3 region is CASSPRLGEQYF. The CDR3 DNA is TGTGCCAGCAGCCCTAGGTTGGGCGAGCAGTACTTC.

The chain couples TRBV9 to TRBJ2-7; 10 bases agree with TRBD1. With V trimmed by 4 bases and J by 3 bases, 10 bases remained unmatched. The germline CDR1 and CDR2 sequences are SGDLS and YYNGEE. The CDR3 length is 16 residues. CDR3 protein: CASSPSTGGVSYEQYF. CDR3 sequence (DNA): TGTGCCAGCAGCCCCTCGACAGGGGGCGTGAGCTACGAGCAGTACTTC.

This clone was counted only a few times. The V and J genes are TRBV6-4 and TRBJ2-3, with 9 bases aligning to TRBD1. V shed 2 bases, J shed 4 bases, and the junction held 4 bases outside the gene matches. Germline lookup yields CDR1 MRHNA and CDR2 SNTAGT. There are 15 residues in the CDR3. Here the CDR3 reads CASSDGGTGSDTQYF. CDR3 bases: TGTGCCAGCAGTGACGGGGGGACAGGGTCAGATACGCAGTATTTT.

The chain carries TRBV5-4 and TRBJ2-2; no definite D call. The CDR3 loop spans 13 amino acids. Looked up from germline, CDR1 is SGHNT and CDR2 is YYREEE (reference sequence). V gave up 4 bases and J gave up 2 bases, with 6 bases separating them. Here the CDR3 reads CASSRGNTGELFF. The CDR3 DNA sequence: TGTGCCAGCAGCCGAGGAAACACCGGGGAGCTGTTTTTT.